The TCR beta chain described here comes from a study of neurological immune-mediated disorders. Germline V CDR1 and CDR2: MNHNS, SASEGT. V was trimmed by 0 bases and J by 3 bases, leaving 12 bases between them. This CDR3 is built from 17 residues. A single record per CDR3 protein comes from TCRdb applying MiXCR to the 5' RACE reads. The repertoire holds about 41,000 distinct CDR3 sequences, with approximately 15% as singletons. This clonotype was observed at least ten times. Sequencing used CD4+ T cells from blood. The source of this sequence is a woman aged 60-75 years with HTLV-1-associated myelopathy (HAM/TSP). The chain uses TRBV6-1 and TRBJ2-6; D possibly corresponds to TRBD1 (5 bases). Here the CDR3 reads CASSEALGALGANVLTF. The DNA of the CDR3 is TGTGCCAGCAGTGAAGCGCTAGGGGCGCTTGGGGCCAACGTCCTGACTTTC.